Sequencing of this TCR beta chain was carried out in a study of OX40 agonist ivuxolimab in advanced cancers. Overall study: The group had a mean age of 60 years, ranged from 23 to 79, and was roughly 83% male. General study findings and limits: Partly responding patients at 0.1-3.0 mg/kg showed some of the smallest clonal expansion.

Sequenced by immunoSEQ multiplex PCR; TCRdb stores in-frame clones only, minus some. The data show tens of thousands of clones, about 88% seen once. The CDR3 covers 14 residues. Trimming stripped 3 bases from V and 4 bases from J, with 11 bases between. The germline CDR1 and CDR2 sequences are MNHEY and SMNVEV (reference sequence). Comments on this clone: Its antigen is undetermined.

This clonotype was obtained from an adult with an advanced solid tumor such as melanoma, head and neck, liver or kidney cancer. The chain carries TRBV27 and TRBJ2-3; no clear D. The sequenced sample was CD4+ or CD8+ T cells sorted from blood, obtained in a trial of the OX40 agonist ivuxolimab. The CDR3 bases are TGTGCCAGCAGTTTGGGGTTCTCGGCAGATACGCAGTATTTT. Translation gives CASSLGFSADTQYF.